This TCR beta chain was documented in a study of identical twins. Whole-study findings and limits: Cross-sectional statistical analysis was relied on for the conclusions, without the same donors being followed.

TCRdb called the 5' RACE reads again in MiXCR, with one record for every CDR3 protein. The table has about 530,000 distinct CDR3 sequences, 13% to 15% seen once; the top ten hold around 0.48%. Regarding this clonotype: Its matching antigen is unknown.

These same records also appear under a second study, on yellow fever vaccine responses in identical twins.

This clonotype originated in a young woman in good health. The sequenced sample was CD4+ T cells sorted from blood.

This chain's CDR3 is CASSLGPSGGGETQYF. The DNA for the CDR3 is TGCGCCAGCAGCTTGGGCCCTTCAGGGGGAGGCGAGACCCAGTACTTC. The gene calls are TRBV5-1 and TRBJ2-5; D might be TRBD1 (7 bases). Germline CDR1 SGHRS, CDR2 YFSETQ. V shed 0 bases and J shed 5 bases, with 17 bases lying between them. CDR3 length: 16 residues.